The following is a TCR beta chain sequence with its context. Its antigen remains unidentified. With RNA at 10%, 30% or 50%, naive CD8 libraries came from roughly 20,000 to 1,000,000 sorted cells. Naive CD8 T cells were sorted as CD8+CD4-CCR7+CD45RA+. This specimen comes from a study of molecular identifiers for immune sequencing clone quantification. Findings and limits, study-wide: In cases of identical TCR molecules sharing a barcode, highly expanded clone sizes could be underestimated.

TCRdb recomputed calls from the PCR reads with MiXCR, one row per CDR3 protein. The sample includes over 550,000 distinct CDR3 sequences, less than 30% of them seen just once. Looked up from germline, CDR1 is SEHNR and CDR2 is FQNEAQ (reference sequence). Trimming shortened V by 9 bases and J by 3 bases, and 11 bases separated the two germline ends. The CDR3 has 12 amino acids. The chain is built from TRBV7-9 and TRBJ1-1; no clear D. The sequenced material came from naive CD8+ T cells from blood, with Jurkat cell RNA spiked in. Subset denoted: FACS-sorted CD8+CD4-CCR7+CD45RA+ naive T cells. The receptor was isolated from a human donor in good health. Some libraries in this study had Jurkat cell RNA spiked in. The CDR3, as DNA: TGTGCCAGTATGTCGGTGTACACTGAAGCTTTCTTT. Encoded protein: CASMSVYTEAFF. The variable domain in full, completed from reference TRBV7-9 and TRBJ1-1, reads DTGVSQNPRHKITKRGQNVTFRCDPISEHNRLYWYRQTLGQGPEFLTYFQNEAQLEKSRLLSDRFSAERPKGSFSTLEIQRTEQGDSAMYLCASMSVYTEAFFGQGTRLTVV.